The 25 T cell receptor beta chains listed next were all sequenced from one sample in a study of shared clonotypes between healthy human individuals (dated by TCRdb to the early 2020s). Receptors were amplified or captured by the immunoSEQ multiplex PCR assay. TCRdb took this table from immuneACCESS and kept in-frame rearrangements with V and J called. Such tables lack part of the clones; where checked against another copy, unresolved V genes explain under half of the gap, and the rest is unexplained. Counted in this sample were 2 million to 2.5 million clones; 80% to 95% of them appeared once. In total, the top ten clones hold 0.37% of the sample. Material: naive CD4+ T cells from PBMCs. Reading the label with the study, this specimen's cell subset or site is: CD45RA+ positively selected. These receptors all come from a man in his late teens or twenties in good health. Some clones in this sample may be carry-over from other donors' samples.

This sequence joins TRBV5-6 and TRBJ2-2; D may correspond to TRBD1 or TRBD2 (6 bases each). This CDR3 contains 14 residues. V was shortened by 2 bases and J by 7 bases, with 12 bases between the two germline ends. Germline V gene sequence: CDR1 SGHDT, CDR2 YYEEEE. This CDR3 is CASSLAGGGGELFF. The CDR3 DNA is TGTGCCAGCAGCTTAGCCGGAGGGGGCGGGGAGCTGTTTTTT.

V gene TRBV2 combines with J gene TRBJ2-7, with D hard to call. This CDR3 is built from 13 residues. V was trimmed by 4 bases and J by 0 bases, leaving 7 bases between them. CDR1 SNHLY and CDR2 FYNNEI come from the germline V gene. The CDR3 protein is CASSGSSSYEQYF. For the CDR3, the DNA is TGTGCCAGCAGTGGATCTAGCTCCTACGAGCAGTACTTC.

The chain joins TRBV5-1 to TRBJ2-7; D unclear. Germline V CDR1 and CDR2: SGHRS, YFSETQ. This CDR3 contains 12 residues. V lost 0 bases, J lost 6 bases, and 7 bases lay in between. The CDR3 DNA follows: TGCGCCAGCAGCTTGGACCCAGCCGAGCAGTACTTC. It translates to CASSLDPAEQYF.

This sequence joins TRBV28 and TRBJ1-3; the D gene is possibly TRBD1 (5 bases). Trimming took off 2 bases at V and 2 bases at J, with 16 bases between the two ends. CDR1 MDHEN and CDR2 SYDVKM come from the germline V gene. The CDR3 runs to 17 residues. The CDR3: CASSLVGPGRTGNTIYF. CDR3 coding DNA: TGTGCCAGCAGTTTAGTTGGCCCAGGGAGGACTGGAAACACCATATATTTT.

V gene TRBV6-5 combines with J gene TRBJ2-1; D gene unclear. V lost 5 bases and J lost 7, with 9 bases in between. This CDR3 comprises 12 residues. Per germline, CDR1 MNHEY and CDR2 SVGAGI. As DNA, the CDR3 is TGTGCCAGCAGTCACGTGGAGAATGAGCAGTTCTTC. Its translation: CASSHVENEQFF.

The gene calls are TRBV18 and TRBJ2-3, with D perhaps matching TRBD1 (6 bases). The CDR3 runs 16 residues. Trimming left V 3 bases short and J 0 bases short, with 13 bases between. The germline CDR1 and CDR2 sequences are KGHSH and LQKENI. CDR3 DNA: TGTGCCAGCTCACCCCTGACAGGACTTAGCACAGATACGCAGTATTTT. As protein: CASSPLTGLSTDTQYF.

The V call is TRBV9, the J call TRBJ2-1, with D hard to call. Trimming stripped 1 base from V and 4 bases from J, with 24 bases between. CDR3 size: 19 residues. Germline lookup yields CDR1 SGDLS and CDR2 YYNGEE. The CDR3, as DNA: TGTGCCAGCAGCGTATCCCTCCCTTTGTCGGCCCCGTTTTACAATGAGCAGTTCTTC. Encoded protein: CASSVSLPLSAPFYNEQFF.

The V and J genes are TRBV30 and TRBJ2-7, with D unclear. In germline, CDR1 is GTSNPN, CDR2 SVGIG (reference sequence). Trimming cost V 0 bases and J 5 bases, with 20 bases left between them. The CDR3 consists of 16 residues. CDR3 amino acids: CAWSVAPRRSWDEQYF. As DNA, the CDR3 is TGTGCCTGGAGTGTAGCCCCCAGGCGATCTTGGGACGAGCAGTACTTC.

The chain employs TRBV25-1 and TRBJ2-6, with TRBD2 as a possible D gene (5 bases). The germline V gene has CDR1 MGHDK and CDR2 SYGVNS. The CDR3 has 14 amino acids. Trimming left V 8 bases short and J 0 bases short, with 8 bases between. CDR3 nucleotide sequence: TGTGCCAGCGGGGAGAGCTCTGGGGCCAACGTCCTGACTTTC. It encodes CASGESSGANVLTF.

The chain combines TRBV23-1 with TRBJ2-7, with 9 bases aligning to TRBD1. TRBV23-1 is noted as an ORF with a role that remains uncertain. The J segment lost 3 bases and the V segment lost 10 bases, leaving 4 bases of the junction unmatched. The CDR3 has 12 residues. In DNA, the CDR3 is TGCGCCATTTGGGACAGGGTCTACGAGCAGTACTTC. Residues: CAIWDRVYEQYF.

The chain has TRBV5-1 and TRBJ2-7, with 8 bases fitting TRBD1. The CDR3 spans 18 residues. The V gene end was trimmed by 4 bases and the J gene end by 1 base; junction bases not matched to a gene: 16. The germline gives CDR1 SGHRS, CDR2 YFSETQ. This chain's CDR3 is CASSKRQGNDNSSYEQYF. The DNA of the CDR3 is TGCGCCAGCAGCAAAAGACAGGGGAATGATAACTCTTCCTACGAGCAGTACTTC. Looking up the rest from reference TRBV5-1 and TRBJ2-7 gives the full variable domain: KAGVTQTPRYLIKTRGQQVTLSCSPISGHRSVSWYQQTPGQGLQFLFEYFSETQRNKGNFPGRFSGRQFSNSRSEMNVSTLELGDSALYLCASSKRQGNDNSSYEQYFGPGTRLTVT.

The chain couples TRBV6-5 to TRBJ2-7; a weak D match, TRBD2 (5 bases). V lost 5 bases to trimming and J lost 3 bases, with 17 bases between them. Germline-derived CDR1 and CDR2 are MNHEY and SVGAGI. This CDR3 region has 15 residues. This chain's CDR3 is CASSPDGGRFYEQYF. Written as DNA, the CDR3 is TGTGCCAGCAGTCCCGACGGAGGACGGTTCTACGAGCAGTACTTC.

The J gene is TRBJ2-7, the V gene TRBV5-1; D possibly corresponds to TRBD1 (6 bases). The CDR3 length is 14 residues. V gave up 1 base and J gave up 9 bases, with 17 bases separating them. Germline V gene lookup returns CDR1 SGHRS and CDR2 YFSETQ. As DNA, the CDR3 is TGCGCCAGCAGCTTGAGGGGGATGAATACGGTGCAGTACTTC. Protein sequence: CASSLRGMNTVQYF. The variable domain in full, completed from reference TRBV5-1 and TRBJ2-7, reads KAGVTQTPRYLIKTRGQQVTLSCSPISGHRSVSWYQQTPGQGLQFLFEYFSETQRNKGNFPGRFSGRQFSNSRSEMNVSTLELGDSALYLCASSLRGMNTVQYFGPGTRLTVT.

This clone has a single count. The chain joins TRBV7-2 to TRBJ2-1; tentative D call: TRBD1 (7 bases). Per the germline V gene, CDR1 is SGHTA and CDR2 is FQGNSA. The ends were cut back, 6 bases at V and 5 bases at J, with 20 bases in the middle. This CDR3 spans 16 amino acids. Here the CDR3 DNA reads TGTGCCAGCAGTGACCTAGACACCAGGGGGGACAATGAGCAGTTCTTC. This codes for CASSDLDTRGDNEQFF.

Written as DNA, the CDR3 is TGTGCCAGCAGTTCTGACATTCCCAAAGAGACCCAGTACTTC. Amino acids: CASSSDIPKETQYF. This chain joins TRBV5-6 and TRBJ2-5; no reliable D call. Trimming left V 5 bases short and J 3 bases short, with 14 bases between. The CDR3 has 14 residues. Germline-derived CDR1 and CDR2 are SGHDT and YYEEEE. Filled out from reference TRBV5-6 and TRBJ2-5, the complete variable domain reads DAGVTQSPTHLIKTRGQQVTLRCSPKSGHDTVSWYQQALGQGPQFIFQYYEEEERQRGNFPDRFSGHQFPNYSSELNVNALLLGDSALYLCASSSDIPKETQYFGPGTRLLVL.

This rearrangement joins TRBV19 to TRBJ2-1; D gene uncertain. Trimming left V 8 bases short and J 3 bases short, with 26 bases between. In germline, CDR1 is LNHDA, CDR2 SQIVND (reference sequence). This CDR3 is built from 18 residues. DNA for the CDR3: TGTGCCAGTTCCCCGGGTTCGCGTCTTTACGGGTACTACAATGAGCAGTTCTTC. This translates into CASSPGSRLYGYYNEQFF.

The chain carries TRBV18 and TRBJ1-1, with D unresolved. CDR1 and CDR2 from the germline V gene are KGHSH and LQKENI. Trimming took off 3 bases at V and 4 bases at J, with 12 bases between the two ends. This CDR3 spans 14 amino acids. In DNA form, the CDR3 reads TGTGCCAGCTCACCCGTTCTGGGTGTCACTGAAGCTTTCTTT. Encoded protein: CASSPVLGVTEAFF.

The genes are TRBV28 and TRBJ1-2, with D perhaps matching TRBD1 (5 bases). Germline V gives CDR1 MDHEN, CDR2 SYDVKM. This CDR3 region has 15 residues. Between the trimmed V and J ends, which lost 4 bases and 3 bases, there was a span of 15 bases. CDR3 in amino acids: CASSSQGGRDYGYTF. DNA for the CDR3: TGTGCCAGCAGTTCCCAGGGCGGACGGGACTATGGCTACACCTTC.

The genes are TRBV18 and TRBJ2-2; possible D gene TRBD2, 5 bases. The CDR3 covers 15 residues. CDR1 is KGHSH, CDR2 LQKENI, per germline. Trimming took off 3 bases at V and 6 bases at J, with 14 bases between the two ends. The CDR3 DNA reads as TGTGCCAGCTCACCGCCTAGCTGGTACTCCGGGGAGCTGTTTTTT. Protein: CASSPPSWYSGELFF.

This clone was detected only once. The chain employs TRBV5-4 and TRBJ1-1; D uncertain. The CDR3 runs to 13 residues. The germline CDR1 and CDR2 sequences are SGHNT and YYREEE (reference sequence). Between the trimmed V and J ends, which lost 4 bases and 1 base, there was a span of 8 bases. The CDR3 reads CASSQGTNTEAFF. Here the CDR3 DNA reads TGTGCCAGCAGCCAAGGTACGAACACTGAAGCTTTCTTT.

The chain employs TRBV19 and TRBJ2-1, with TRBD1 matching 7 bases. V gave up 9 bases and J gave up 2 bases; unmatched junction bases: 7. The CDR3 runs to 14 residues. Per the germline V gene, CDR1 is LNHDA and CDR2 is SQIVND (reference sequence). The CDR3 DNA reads TGTGCCAGCTTAGGGACAGCTCCCTACAATGAGCAGTTCTTC. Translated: CASLGTAPYNEQFF.

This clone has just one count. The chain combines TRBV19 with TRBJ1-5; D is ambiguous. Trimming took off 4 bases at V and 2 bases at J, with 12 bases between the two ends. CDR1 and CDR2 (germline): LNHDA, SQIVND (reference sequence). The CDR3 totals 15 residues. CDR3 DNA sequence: TGTGCCAGTAGTACGACCCTTCTGGGCAATCAGCCCCAGCATTTT. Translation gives CASSTTLLGNQPQHF.

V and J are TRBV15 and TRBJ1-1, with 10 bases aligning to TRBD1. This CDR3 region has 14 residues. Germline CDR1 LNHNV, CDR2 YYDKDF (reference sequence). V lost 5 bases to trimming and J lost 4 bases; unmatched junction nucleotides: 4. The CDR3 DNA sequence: TGTGCCACCAGCGGACGGACAGGGGGCACTGAAGCTTTCTTT. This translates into CATSGRTGGTEAFF.

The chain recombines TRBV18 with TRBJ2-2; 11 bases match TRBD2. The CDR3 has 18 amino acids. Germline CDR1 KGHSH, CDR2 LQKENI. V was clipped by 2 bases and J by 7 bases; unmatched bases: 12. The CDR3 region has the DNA TGTGCCAGCTCACCAGAGGCTAGCGGGAGGAGGCTCTACGGGGAGCTGTTTTTT. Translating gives CASSPEASGRRLYGELFF.

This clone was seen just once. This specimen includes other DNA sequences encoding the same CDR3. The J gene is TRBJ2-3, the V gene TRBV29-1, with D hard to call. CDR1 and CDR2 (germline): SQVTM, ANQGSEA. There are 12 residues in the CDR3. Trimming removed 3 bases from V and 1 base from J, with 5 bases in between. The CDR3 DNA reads TGCAGCGTTGACCGGGGCACAGATACGCAGTATTTT. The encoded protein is CSVDRGTDTQYF.